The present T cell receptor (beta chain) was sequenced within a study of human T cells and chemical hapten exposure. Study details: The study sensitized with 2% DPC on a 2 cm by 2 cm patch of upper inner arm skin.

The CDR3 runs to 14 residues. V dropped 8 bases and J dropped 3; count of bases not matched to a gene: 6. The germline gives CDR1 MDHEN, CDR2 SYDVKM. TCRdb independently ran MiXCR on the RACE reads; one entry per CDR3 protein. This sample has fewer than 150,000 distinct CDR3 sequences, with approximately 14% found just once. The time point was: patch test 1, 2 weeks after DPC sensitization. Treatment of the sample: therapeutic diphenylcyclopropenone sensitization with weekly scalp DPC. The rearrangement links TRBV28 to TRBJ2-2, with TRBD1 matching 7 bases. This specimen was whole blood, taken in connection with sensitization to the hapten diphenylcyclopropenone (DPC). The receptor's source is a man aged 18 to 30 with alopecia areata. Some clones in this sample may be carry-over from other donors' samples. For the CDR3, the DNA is TGTGCCAGCTCGACAGGGTGGGACACCGGGGAGCTGTTTTTT. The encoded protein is CASSTGWDTGELFF.